A selection of T cell receptor beta chains follows, all from one sample in a study of T-cell memory formation after mild COVID-19. One entry per CDR3 protein, called by TCRdb with MiXCR from the 5' RACE reads. The sample lists hundreds of thousands of distinct CDR3 sequences, 20% to 25% seen once, with approximately 8.4% in the top ten. The sequenced sample was PBMCs or a T cell subset sorted from them (not recorded which). These receptors all stem from an adult woman who had mild COVID-19 (a few samples of this study predate the infection). Cell type and time point are not known. Each CDR3 is given with its conserved first and last residue. The D gene is left open where the match is weak. Not every row has a clone size; where given, it reads once, few, many or a size class.

CDR3 length,clone size,V gene,D gene,J gene,CDR3 protein,CDR3 DNA
15,NA,TRBV13,NA,TRBJ2-5,CASSSGLAIRETQYF,TGTGCCAGCAGCTCGGGACTCGCGATCCGGGAGACCCAGTACTTC
14,NA,TRBV6-5,NA,TRBJ1-2,CASSYSGGGFGYTF,TGTGCCAGCAGTTACTCTGGGGGCGGTTTTGGCTACACCTTC
15,NA,TRBV15,NA,TRBJ2-5,CATSRDRASMETQYF,TGTGCCACCAGCAGAGATAGGGCTAGTATGGAGACCCAGTACTTC
14,NA,TRBV6-5,NA,TRBJ2-2,CASSWGMNTGELFF,TGTGCCAGCAGTTGGGGGATGAATACCGGGGAGCTGTTTTTT
16,few,TRBV4-1,TRBD1,TRBJ2-1,CASSQPPGQGMNEQFF,TGCGCCAGCAGCCAACCCCCGGGACAGGGGATGAATGAGCAGTTCTTC
19,NA,TRBV9,TRBD2,TRBJ2-1,CASSPRSGTSARSYNEQFF,TGTGCCAGCAGCCCCCGTTCCGGGACTAGCGCGCGGTCCTACAATGAGCAGTTCTTC
16,NA,TRBV7-9,TRBD1,TRBJ2-1,CASSYPPGQVYNEQFF,TGTGCCAGCAGCTACCCTCCGGGACAGGTGTACAATGAGCAGTTCTTC
15,few,TRBV5-1,NA,TRBJ1-5,CASRAGHNSNQPQHF,TGCGCCAGCAGGGCCGGACATAATAGCAATCAGCCCCAGCATTTT
15,few,TRBV5-6,NA,TRBJ1-4,CASSLGGGARRPLFF,TGTGCCAGCAGCTTGGGGGGGGGCGCGAGGAGGCCTCTGTTTTTT
16,NA,TRBV24-1,NA,TRBJ2-2,CATSDEAGSRSGELFF,TGTGCCACCAGTGATGAAGCAGGGAGTCGGAGCGGGGAGCTGTTTTTT
16,few,TRBV7-2,TRBD2,TRBJ2-2,CASSLYGGANTGELFF,TGTGCCAGCAGCTTATACGGGGGGGCCAACACCGGGGAGCTGTTTTTT
12,few,TRBV27,TRBD1,TRBJ2-7,CASSPTGTEQYF,TGTGCCAGCAGCCCGACAGGGACCGAGCAGTACTTC
13,NA,TRBV20-1,NA,TRBJ1-1,CSASNPQAAEAFF,TGCAGTGCTAGTAACCCACAGGCCGCTGAAGCTTTCTTT
12,NA,TRBV11-2,NA,TRBJ1-2,CASSLGRVGYTF,TGTGCCAGCAGCTTAGGCAGGGTTGGCTACACCTTC
13,few,TRBV29-1,NA,TRBJ2-5,CSVRKGLQETQYF,TGCAGCGTAAGGAAGGGGCTCCAAGAGACCCAGTACTTC
14,NA,TRBV15,NA,TRBJ1-3,CATSSGTAGNTIYF,TGTGCCACCAGCAGCGGTACCGCTGGAAACACCATATATTTT
16,NA,TRBV7-9,TRBD1,TRBJ2-2,CASTRPDRGQTGELFF,TGTGCCAGCACCCGCCCTGACAGGGGGCAAACCGGGGAGCTGTTTTTT
14,NA,TRBV3-1,NA,TRBJ1-1,CASSQVFGEAEAFF,TGTGCCAGCAGCCAAGTTTTTGGGGAAGCTGAAGCTTTCTTT
17,few,TRBV7-3,NA,TRBJ1-1,CASSLFPGAGDNTEAFF,TGTGCCAGCAGCTTATTCCCCGGGGCAGGGGACAACACTGAAGCTTTCTTT
14,NA,TRBV29-1,NA,TRBJ1-2,CSVEKGRGVDGYTF,TGCAGCGTTGAAAAGGGCAGGGGAGTCGATGGCTACACCTTC
12,NA,TRBV12-3/TRBV12-4,NA,TRBJ2-1,CASTLVRNEQFF,TGTGCCAGCACCCTAGTTAGAAATGAGCAGTTCTTC
17,few,TRBV18,NA,TRBJ2-7,CASSPGFSPAGPYEQYF,TGTGCCAGCTCACCAGGTTTTTCCCCCGCCGGCCCCTACGAGCAGTACTTC
14,many,TRBV11-2,NA,TRBJ2-7,CASSPSQGTYEQYF,TGTGCCAGCAGCCCATCACAGGGAACCTACGAGCAGTACTTC
13,few,TRBV7-2,NA,TRBJ2-1,CASSLARHNEQFF,TGTGCCAGCAGCTTAGCTCGGCACAATGAGCAGTTCTTC
15,few,TRBV5-1,TRBD1,TRBJ2-1,CASSLPPGGYNEQFF,TGCGCCAGCAGCTTGCCCCCAGGGGGCTACAATGAGCAGTTCTTC
14,NA,TRBV5-1,TRBD1,TRBJ2-7,CASSYLPTGTEQYF,TGCGCCAGCAGCTATTTACCGACAGGGACCGAGCAGTACTTC
15,few,TRBV7-9,TRBD1,TRBJ1-6,CASRDPGTGNSPLHF,TGTGCCAGCAGAGATCCCGGGACAGGGAATTCACCCCTCCACTTT
16,NA,TRBV7-9,TRBD2,TRBJ2-3,CASSLLSGRGPDTQYF,TGTGCCAGCAGCTTATTAAGCGGGAGAGGCCCAGATACGCAGTATTTT
16,NA,TRBV5-1,TRBD2,TRBJ2-1,CASSPSGTMSYNEQFF,TGCGCCAGCAGCCCTAGCGGGACTATGTCCTACAATGAGCAGTTCTTC
17,NA,TRBV7-2,NA,TRBJ2-5,CASSLELARQRQETQYF,TGTGCCAGCAGCTTAGAATTAGCACGACAGCGCCAAGAGACCCAGTACTTC
15,NA,TRBV24-1,NA,TRBJ2-3,CATSDLSGAGDTQYF,TGTGCCACCAGTGATTTATCGGGGGCCGGAGATACGCAGTATTTT
16,NA,TRBV10-3,NA,TRBJ2-7,CAIRGLEGRSRYEQYF,TGTGCCATCCGGGGCCTAGAGGGCCGCTCTCGGTACGAGCAGTACTTC
13,few,TRBV12-3/TRBV12-4,NA,TRBJ1-2,CASSTAGSYGYTF,TGTGCCAGCAGTACCGCAGGCTCCTATGGCTACACCTTC
15,NA,TRBV7-8,TRBD1,TRBJ1-5,CASSLTTGDNQPQHF,TGTGCCAGCAGCTTGACGACAGGGGACAATCAGCCCCAGCATTTT
16,NA,TRBV12-3/TRBV12-4,NA,TRBJ2-1,CASSSHSRGVNNEQFF,TGTGCCAGCAGTTCACATTCCCGGGGAGTCAACAATGAGCAGTTCTTC
14,NA,TRBV18,TRBD1,TRBJ2-2,CASSLQGANGELFF,TGTGCCAGCTCACTGCAGGGGGCCAACGGGGAGCTGTTTTTT
16,NA,TRBV29-1,NA,TRBJ2-3,CSVAPRRGPSTDTQYF,TGCAGCGTTGCCCCCCGGCGGGGACCTAGCACAGATACGCAGTATTTT
16,few,TRBV2,TRBD2,TRBJ2-3,CASTNTLAGGPDTQYF,TGTGCCAGCACAAATACTCTGGCGGGAGGCCCAGATACGCAGTATTTT
18,NA,TRBV7-8,TRBD2,TRBJ2-2,CASSPLTSGRISGGELFF,TGTGCCAGCAGCCCACTCACTAGCGGGAGGATCTCAGGCGGGGAGCTGTTTTTT
16,few,TRBV11-3,TRBD2,TRBJ2-5,CASSYPGLAGEETQYF,TGTGCCAGCAGCTACCCGGGACTAGCGGGAGAAGAGACCCAGTACTTC
11,once,TRBV19,NA,TRBJ1-2,CAVRTFDGYTF,TGTGCCGTCAGGACATTTGATGGCTACACCTTC
14,NA,TRBV18,NA,TRBJ2-1,CASSPPAGSDEQFF,TGTGCCAGCTCACCACCGGCAGGGAGCGATGAGCAGTTCTTC
16,few,TRBV18,NA,TRBJ2-1,CASSPRENRVANEQFF,TGTGCCAGCTCACCACGGGAAAACAGGGTAGCGAATGAGCAGTTCTTC
13,few,TRBV7-2,NA,TRBJ2-5,CASSHPSGGFRYF,TGTGCCAGCAGCCACCCATCGGGGGGCTTCCGGTACTTC
15,NA,TRBV12-3/TRBV12-4,NA,TRBJ1-5,CASSLNSGIDQPQHF,TGTGCCAGCAGTTTAAATTCCGGGATAGATCAGCCCCAGCATTTT
14,once,TRBV20-1,TRBD1,TRBJ1-2,CSADRDRVLYGYTF,TGCAGTGCTGACCGGGACAGGGTGCTCTATGGCTACACCTTC
16,few,TRBV7-9,NA,TRBJ2-1,CASSLAGTRDDNEQFF,TGTGCCAGCAGCTTAGCGGGTACCAGGGACGACAATGAGCAGTTCTTC
12,many,TRBV6-6,NA,TRBJ1-5,CASSSGNQPQHF,TGTGCCAGCAGCTCAGGAAATCAGCCCCAGCATTTT
14,NA,TRBV7-9,NA,TRBJ1-2,CASSPPSIGYGYTF,TGTGCCAGCAGCCCGCCTTCAATAGGGTATGGCTACACCTTC
15,medium-sized,TRBV5-1,TRBD1,TRBJ2-5,CASRTRMTGEETQYF,TGCGCCAGCAGGACGCGCATGACAGGGGAAGAGACCCAGTACTTC
13,many,TRBV6-5,NA,TRBJ2-3,CASSRKGTDTQYF,TGTGCCAGCAGCCGCAAAGGAACAGATACGCAGTATTTT
15,NA,TRBV7-9,NA,TRBJ2-7,CASSPTEGIYYEQYF,TGTGCCAGCAGCCCAACGGAGGGAATCTATTACGAGCAGTACTTC
14,few,TRBV14,NA,TRBJ2-3,CASSTRATKHTQYF,TGTGCCAGCAGCACCCGAGCTACCAAGCATACGCAGTATTTT
14,few,TRBV20-1,TRBD1,TRBJ1-2,CSADQTGGNYGYTF,TGCAGTGCCGATCAGACAGGGGGAAACTATGGCTACACCTTC
14,NA,TRBV15,TRBD2,TRBJ2-7,CATSVREDAYEQYF,TGTGCCACCAGCGTCCGGGAGGACGCCTACGAGCAGTACTTC